This T cell receptor beta chain is drawn from a study of T cell responses to AZD1222 COVID-19 vaccine. For the study at large: Second-dose groups at about 4 or about 12 weeks were pooled.

General observations from the study: When two AZD1222 doses had been given, Spike-specific TCR breadth and depth rose. White British donors predominated, females outnumbered males, and clonal diversity was possibly underestimated. Baseline seropositives among AZD1222 recipients totaled only five or six.

In regard to this clone: Its antigen is not identified.

CDR1 and CDR2 from the germline V gene are MDHEN and SYDVKM. V shed 6 bases and J 1 base; nucleotides not matched to a gene: 5. There are 16 residues in the CDR3. Sequencing was performed with immunoSEQ multiplex PCR; in TCRdb, only in-frame clones are kept and a portion is missing. The profile shows 100,000 to 150,000 clones, approximately 89% of them singletons. This sequence joins TRBV28 and TRBJ2-2, with 10 nucleotides matching TRBD2. This sample comprised peripheral blood, obtained on day 0 of AZD1222 vaccination. This clonotype was obtained from an adult in good health. CDR3 sequence: CASRQGLAQNTGELFF. CDR3 bases: TGTGCCAGCAGACAGGGACTAGCGCAGAACACCGGGGAGCTGTTTTTT.